Listed below are T cell receptor beta chains from one sample, sequenced in a study of PD-L1 blockade in urothelial cancer. Method: immunoSEQ multiplex PCR; TCRdb's copy keeps in-frame clones and lacks some. Of 120,000 or so clones listed, about 83% were seen once; the top ten hold 2% to 3%. Source: PBMCs, taken around atezolizumab (anti-PD-L1) treatment. Receptors were obtained from a man aged 50 to 59 with urothelial cancer. The CDR3 runs from the conserved cysteine through the conserved F or W. The order of the fields is V gene, J gene, CDR3 protein.

TRBV19,TRBJ2-1,CASSIEPGQGWNEQFF
TRBV6-6,TRBJ2-1,CASSYLFAGGPNEQFF
TRBV7-2,TRBJ2-2,CASGRVLTGELFF
TRBV6-1,TRBJ1-1,CASRRGYTEAFF
TRBV5-5,TRBJ2-7,CASSLYDRHYEQYF
TRBV23-1,TRBJ1-3,CASSFLSGQGGNTIYF
TRBV28,TRBJ2-4,CASRSWGVTKNIQYF
TRBV7-2,TRBJ2-2,CASSLAGGDTGELFF
TRBV28,TRBJ2-3,CASSLGLAGSTDTQYF
TRBV11-3,TRBJ1-5,CASSDRAGQPQHF
TRBV5-4,TRBJ2-1,CASSSGTSAGEQFF
TRBV5-6,TRBJ1-2,CASSIPDKYYGYTF
TRBV4-1,TRBJ1-4,CASSLTGLGEKLFF
TRBV19,TRBJ1-5,CASSISGAENQPQHF
TRBV20-1,TRBJ2-3,CSASVGDTQYF
TRBV4-1,TRBJ2-1,CASSQLKSSYNEQFF
TRBV6-6,TRBJ2-1,CASSYGSGNNEQFF
TRBV11-2,TRBJ2-6,CASSLGAGAGANVLTF
TRBV5-1,TRBJ2-2,CASSRGGQGVNTGELFF
TRBV6-4,TRBJ1-2,CASAPLGSRSGGYTF
TRBV5-1,TRBJ1-6,CASSTQVRSYNSPLHF
TRBV5-1,TRBJ2-3,CASSLGQDTDTQYF
TRBV7-6,TRBJ2-7,CASSLSGSSYEQYF
TRBV18,TRBJ2-5,CASSPHPRETQYF
TRBV25-1,TRBJ2-3,CASSLREGTDTQYF